The 20 T cell receptor beta chains below come from one sample, sequenced in a study of Graves' ophthalmopathy and Graves' hyperthyroidism. RNA served as the template for amplifying TCR beta CDR3 regions. In the first round, RT-PCR was carried out with HTBI primers, and a multiplex PCR formed the second round. TCRdb ran MiXCR on the multiplex PCR reads and lists one entry per CDR3 protein. The table has hundreds of thousands of distinct CDR3 sequences, roughly 20% seen once. Sequencing was performed on peripheral blood. These receptors were collected from a woman younger than 35 with stable Graves' hyperthyroidism. Some clones in this sample may be carry-over from other donors' samples.

This chain joins TRBV2 and TRBJ2-7; TRBD1 matches 7 bases. Germline values: CDR1 SNHLY, CDR2 FYNNEI. V lost 8 bases and J lost 1; bases outside the gene matches: 8. The CDR3 is 14 residues long. The CDR3 nucleotides are TGTGCCAGCCTCGGACAGGCAGCTTCCTACGAGCAGTACTTC. It is translated as CASLGQAASYEQYF.

This clonotype has a count of ten or more. The chain recombines TRBV9 with TRBJ2-4; tentative D call: TRBD2 (5 bases). The CDR3 length is 14 residues. Trimming left V 0 bases short and J 7 bases short, with 11 bases between. Germline-derived CDR1 and CDR2 are SGDLS and YYNGEE. In DNA form, the CDR3 reads TGTGCCAGCAGCGTAGGGTCGGGGTTCAACATTCAGTACTTC. Protein: CASSVGSGFNIQYF.

This clonotype was seen at least ten times. The chain carries TRBV6-2 or TRBV6-3 and TRBJ2-6; a possible D gene is TRBD1 (5 bases). The length of the CDR3 is 16 residues. Per the germline V gene, CDR1 is MNHEY and CDR2 is SVGEGT. With 2 bases removed from V and 0 bases from J, the gap between germline ends came to 8 bases. The CDR3, as DNA: TGTGCCAGCAGTTACAGCAGGGACTCTGGGGCCAACGTCCTGACTTTC. This codes for CASSYSRDSGANVLTF.

This clonotype was counted at least ten times. This sequence joins TRBV19 and TRBJ1-2; tentatively, D is TRBD1 (5 bases). The CDR3 extends over 13 amino acids. V lost 4 bases to trimming and J lost 4 bases, with 10 bases between them. CDR1 is LNHDA, CDR2 SQIVND, per germline (reference sequence). In nucleotides, the CDR3 is TGTGCCAGTAGTACAGGGCTGAGCTATGGCTACACCTTC. This encodes CASSTGLSYGYTF.

The V gene is TRBV6-1, the J gene TRBJ2-7, with 7 nucleotides matching TRBD2. Per the germline V gene, CDR1 is MNHNS and CDR2 is SASEGT. Germline trimming cut 6 bases from V and 1 base from J; bases unmatched to any gene: 9. The CDR3 is 15 residues long. CDR3 DNA: TGTGCCAGCAGCCCGGGGGGTTTCGCTTCCTACGAGCAGTACTTC. Encoded protein: CASSPGGFASYEQYF.

This clonotype was found many times. The chain joins TRBV6-1 to TRBJ1-3; D not certain. CDR1 is MNHNS, CDR2 SASEGT, per germline. The CDR3 has 12 residues. Trimming took off 2 bases at V and 6 bases at J, with 5 bases between the two ends. The CDR3 reads CASSEMENTIYF. DNA for the CDR3: TGTGCCAGCAGTGAAATGGAAAACACCATATATTTT.

The rearrangement uses TRBV6-1 and TRBJ2-2, with 12 bases that match TRBD2. This CDR3 has 15 amino acids. V lost 2 bases and J lost 6; bases outside the gene matches: 1. The germline gives CDR1 MNHNS, CDR2 SASEGT. CDR3 region: CASSELAGGPGELFF. CDR3 DNA: TGTGCCAGCAGTGAACTAGCGGGAGGGCCCGGGGAGCTGTTTTTT.

This clonotype was observed at least ten times. J is TRBJ2-5 and V is TRBV7-2; tentatively, D is TRBD1 (6 bases). CDR1 SGHTA and CDR2 FQGNSA come from the germline V gene. The CDR3 totals 14 residues. V was clipped by 5 bases and J by 1 base, with 11 bases between them. CDR3 nucleotide sequence: TGTGCCAGCAGCACCGGGACACTCCAAGAGACCCAGTACTTC. It translates to CASSTGTLQETQYF.

This sequence joins TRBV7-2 and TRBJ2-7; TRBD2 is a possible D gene (6 bases). This CDR3 region has 15 residues. The germline V gene has CDR1 SGHTA and CDR2 FQGNSA. Trimming cost V 5 bases and J 6 bases, with 20 bases left between them. The CDR3 DNA sequence: TGTGCCAGCAGCGCCCCCGGGACTCCTCCTTTCGAGCAGTACTTC. Amino acids: CASSAPGTPPFEQYF.

A few counts support this clonotype. This may come from a read error, since a much larger clone is one base off. The V and J genes are TRBV6-1 and TRBJ1-1; D gene unclear. In germline, CDR1 is MNHNS, CDR2 SASEGT. The CDR3 has 11 amino acids. V shed 7 bases and J shed 7 bases, with 10 bases lying between them. CDR3 residues: CASNEQVEAFF. Written as DNA, the CDR3 is TGTGCCAGCAATGAGCAGGTTGAAGCTTTCTTT.

This clonotype appeared many times. The rearrangement links TRBV6-1 to TRBJ2-2; D unclear. Trimming removed 6 bases from V and 8 bases from J, with 10 bases in between. CDR1 and CDR2 from the germline V gene are MNHNS and SASEGT. This CDR3 spans 12 amino acids. CDR3 in amino acids: CASSLSFGELFF. In DNA form, the CDR3 reads TGTGCCAGCAGCCTTAGTTTTGGGGAGCTGTTTTTT.

In this sample, this clonotype turned up many times. This chain uses TRBV5-1 with TRBJ1-2, with 8 bases matching TRBD1. In germline, CDR1 is SGHRS, CDR2 YFSETQ. V dropped 4 bases and J dropped 2; count of bases not matched to a gene: 7. The CDR3 covers 15 residues. CDR3 sequence: CASSPRTGPNYGYTF. The CDR3 bases are TGCGCCAGCAGCCCACGGACAGGGCCCAACTATGGCTACACCTTC.

This clonotype was found many times. The chain carries TRBV12-3 or TRBV12-4 and TRBJ2-7; no clear D gene. The CDR3 loop spans 13 amino acids. Trimming removed 9 bases from V and 5 bases from J, with 17 bases in between. CDR3 residues: CAREPKGPHEQYF. Here the CDR3 DNA reads TGTGCCAGGGAGCCTAAAGGTCCCCACGAGCAGTACTTC.

The chain has TRBV30 and TRBJ2-2; D is unclear. CDR1 GTSNPN and CDR2 SVGIG come from the germline V gene (reference sequence). The CDR3 has 13 residues. The V end was cut by 2 bases, the J end by 3 bases, with 7 bases between. CDR3 protein: CAWSSGDTGELFF. CDR3 coding DNA: TGTGCCTGGAGTAGTGGGGACACCGGGGAGCTGTTTTTT.

This clonotype was observed many times. This chain links TRBV6-5 with TRBJ1-6; 8 nucleotides agree with TRBD1. Trimming cost V 7 bases and J 9 bases; bases outside gene matches: 8. The CDR3 runs 14 residues. Germline values: CDR1 MNHEY, CDR2 SVGAGI. The CDR3 sequence: CASTRQGSASPLHF. CDR3 DNA sequence: TGTGCCAGCACCAGACAGGGGTCTGCTTCACCCCTCCACTTT.

This clonotype has a count of ten or more. The V gene is TRBV19, the J gene TRBJ2-7; no clear D gene. Per the germline V gene, CDR1 is LNHDA and CDR2 is SQIVND (reference sequence). The CDR3 runs 14 residues. Trimming removed 9 bases at V and 6 bases at J, with 21 bases between. CDR3 sequence (DNA): TGTGCCAGCGCAGTAGTCGCAAGTCTGGGCGAGCAGTACTTC. Protein: CASAVVASLGEQYF.

The chain combines TRBV5-1 with TRBJ1-6; TRBD1 is a possible D gene (6 bases). With 5 bases removed from V and 2 bases from J, the gap between germline ends came to 11 bases. In germline, CDR1 is SGHRS, CDR2 YFSETQ. The CDR3 length is 15 residues. The CDR3 nucleotides read TGCGCCAGCAGGACAGGAACAACCTATAATTCACCCCTCCACTTT. It translates to CASRTGTTYNSPLHF.

Concerning this clonotype itself: This CDR3 fails to terminate in the conserved phenylalanine or tryptophan, so it likely reflects a read error. The rearrangement links TRBV6-1 to TRBJ2-7; D is undetermined. CDR3 length: 10 amino acids. Looked up from germline, CDR1 is MNHNS and CDR2 is SASEGT. Trimming removed 4 bases from V and 7 bases from J, with 5 bases in between. The CDR3 loop reads CASSVDEQYL. In nucleotides, the CDR3 is TGTGCCAGCAGTGTCGATGAGCAGTACCTC.

In its sample, this clonotype was seen many times. This chain links TRBV7-8 with TRBJ1-1; a possible D gene is TRBD1 (5 bases). V lost 1 base to trimming and J lost 10 bases, with 13 bases between them. The CDR3 is made up of 13 amino acids. CDR1 is SGHVS, CDR2 FQNEAQ, per germline. CDR3 nucleotide sequence: TGTGCCAGCAGCTTAGTGTTAAGCCAGGGAGCTTTCTTT. This encodes CASSLVLSQGAFF.

The chain joins TRBV6-1 to TRBJ1-2; D is uncertain. The germline CDR1 and CDR2 sequences are MNHNS and SASEGT. The CDR3 consists of 12 residues. The V and J ends lost 10 bases and 4 bases respectively, with 13 bases between them. The CDR3 loop reads CATGLFVYGYTF. Here the CDR3 DNA reads TGTGCCACCGGACTGTTCGTCTATGGCTACACCTTC.